Described below is a single T cell receptor (beta chain) sequence and its context. The CDR3 extends over 13 amino acids. Germline V gene lookup returns CDR1 SGHDN and CDR2 FVKESK. V lost 6 bases and J lost 5, with 10 bases in between. The method was immunoSEQ multiplex PCR; TCRdb's version includes in-frame clones alone and lacks a portion of them. The data show roughly 2 million clones, with about 95% seen just once and 0.85% to 1.3% held by the top ten. This record comes from a study of shared clonotypes between healthy human individuals. CD45RO-negative, CCR7-selected cells formed the naive CD8 fraction, which excluded terminally differentiated effector memory CD45RA+ cells.

This sequence originates from a man between 18 and 29 years old in good health. Sequencing was carried out using naive CD8+ T cells sorted from blood. This rearrangement joins TRBV14 to TRBJ1-4; D not resolved. Here the CDR3 DNA reads TGTGCCAGCAGTAGGAGGGCAAATGAAAAACTGTTTTTT. Its protein is CASSRRANEKLFF.